This T cell receptor (beta chain) was recorded in a study of shared clonotypes between healthy human individuals (dated by TCRdb to about 2020). In terms of the full investigation: The cohort comprised a couple of women and a few men aged 18 to 49 years. To increase sequencing depth and limit assay-specific biases, different laboratories used diverse techniques to prepare libraries and sequence TCR repertoires. Per donor, three plates each were used for CD4 naive and CD4 memory, two for CD8 naive, and one for CD8 memory. The study deeply sequenced blood TCR repertoires of several healthy adults to estimate repertoire size and the extent of clonotype sharing between individuals. Per donor, leukapheresis produced somewhere between about 0.85 and 9.5 billion PBMCs.

The donors were healthy, HIV-negative adults with no recently reported acute infections or vaccinations. Only Caucasian adults living in Nashville, Tennessee, USA were represented among the donors. CD4+ T cells were enriched by magnetic negative selection, after which naive cells were positively selected on CD45RA and the negative fraction was taken as the memory subset. Blood was obtained by leukapheresis, after which PBMCs were separated by Ficoll-Histopaque density gradient centrifugation and cryopreserved in liquid nitrogen vapor phase. Purity and quantity of every magnetically sorted T cell population were checked by analytical flow cytometry. From each sorted fraction, genomic DNA was isolated and quantified by UV absorbance on a Nanodrop 2000c. The germline V gene supplies CDR1 KGHSH and CDR2 LQKENI. The CDR3 runs 15 residues from the cysteine to the phenylalanine. Only the CDR3 part of the read is kept: 45 bases, read in frame from the first base. The junction shows trimming of 1 base on V and 9 bases on J, plus 16 bases between the germline ends.

TCR CDR3 regions were amplified from genomic DNA by multiplex PCR using the deep immunoSEQ assay. For each cell subset, the extracted genomic DNA was distributed evenly across all wells of several immunoSEQ 96-well plates, and each plate served as one replicate. For sorted subsets, around 0.2 ug genomic DNA, equal to about 30,000 T cell genomes, was loaded into each replicate PCR. Purified libraries were quantified with a Qubit 3.0 fluorometer, sized on a Bioanalyzer 2100, and re-quantified with the KAPA Library Quantification kit. Each immunoSEQ 96-well plate was sequenced on its own single-read 150-cycle Illumina NextSeq 550 flow cell. From the authors' description of their analysis: Because the immunoSEQ output held only junctional sequences and lacked quality scores, the filtering could not match the filtering applied to full-length reads. To assign V/J genes and CDR3, sequences were annotated against IMGT germline references using PyIR, a Python wrapper for IgBLAST v1.9. Reads were removed for weak V/J assignments (E-value above 1e-6), missing CDR3, stop codons, out-of-frame junctions, or ambiguous translated residues. V3J clonotypes were defined as sequences sharing an identical inferred V gene, J gene, and CDR3 amino acid sequence. To compute the percentage overlap between repertoires, the number of shared unique clonotypes was divided by the size of the smaller repertoire. RTK rarefaction, the Chao1 estimator, and Recon v2.1 estimates of unobserved clonotypes were used to assess repertoire richness. OLGA was used to compute generation probabilities for all TCRbeta clonotypes that the gDNA method yielded from a few donors. The immuneACCESS repertoire file appears here via TCRdb, limited to in-frame rearrangements. These files lack a portion of the clones; in checked studies, under half of the deficit traces to unresolved V genes, and the cause of the others is not known. The V and J calls and the clone size are those of that table, but D and trimming were determined from the DNA. The sample includes 230,000 or so clones, with over 60% observed a single time. The top ten clonotypes cover around 10% of the sample.

This clone was seen once. Its antigen is currently not known. Per-base qualities were not stored, and no clone one base away is much larger. General findings and caveats noted by the study authors: Sampling was restricted to blood, and TCR repertoires in tissues likely differ from the TCR repertoires found in blood. About 5% of naive CD4, 3.5% of naive CD8, 2.3% of memory CD4, and about 0.4% of memory CD8 clonotypes were shared across a few donors. Even with the large sequencing depth, rarefaction of the sorted-subset datasets indicated that sequencing was incomplete. Larger estimated clonotype richness was generally found for naive subsets than for memory subsets. Higher generation probabilities were observed for clonotypes shared by all four sorted-subset donors than for non-shared clonotypes. The small number of donors limited the genetic and exposure-history diversity represented. Pairwise subsampling led to the expectation that sequencing depth would affect the degree of clonotype sharing among donors.

Material: memory CD4+ T cells sorted from blood. The intended sense of this specimen's cell subset or site label: CD45RA-negative fraction. This clonotype was obtained from a man aged 30 to 39 in good health. The rearrangement combines TRBV18 with TRBJ2-1, with no reliable assignment of the D segment. The DNA reads as follows: TGTGCCAGCTCACCACGGGCGCAGGTAATGGGTGAGCAGTTCTTC. Its coded protein is CASSPRAQVMGEQFF.